The rows below give T cell receptor beta chains drawn from one sample of a study of CD8 T cells in Susac syndrome. MiXCR, applied by TCRdb to the immunoSEQ multiplex PCR reads, yields one record per CDR3 protein. This table has 140,000 to 150,000 distinct CDR3 sequences, 90% to 96% appearing once. Sequenced input: CD4+ T cells from PBMCs. The receptors here all came from a human donor with Susac syndrome. Both conserved end residues are part of each CDR3. The D gene is left open where the match is weak. Part of the rows lack a size; the others show once, few, many or a class for expanded clones.

cdr3_nt: TGTGCCAGCACCCCCACCGCTTACTCCTACAATGAGCAGTTCTTC; cdr3_aa: CASTPTAYSYNEQFF; j_call: TRBJ2-1; d_call: NA; v_call: TRBV9; clone_size: NA
cdr3_nt: TGTGCCAGCAGTGAATGGAGTCAAGAGACCCAGTACTTC; cdr3_aa: CASSEWSQETQYF; j_call: TRBJ2-5; d_call: NA; v_call: TRBV2; clone_size: NA
cdr3_nt: TGCAGTGCTGCAACCCAGGGCGAGCAGTACTTC; cdr3_aa: CSAATQGEQYF; j_call: TRBJ2-7; d_call: NA; v_call: TRBV20-1; clone_size: once
cdr3_nt: TGTGCCAGCAGCCAAGATTGGTCCGGAAACACCATATATTTT; cdr3_aa: CASSQDWSGNTIYF; j_call: TRBJ1-3; d_call: NA; v_call: TRBV3-1; clone_size: NA
cdr3_nt: TGCAGTGCTTTACTCCCGGGACAGTCCTCCTACGAGCAGTACTTC; cdr3_aa: CSALLPGQSSYEQYF; j_call: TRBJ2-7; d_call: TRBD1; v_call: TRBV20-1; clone_size: NA
cdr3_nt: TGTGCCAGCAGCTTACGCCCCGGGGAATTGGACAATGAGCAGTTCTTC; cdr3_aa: CASSLRPGELDNEQFF; j_call: TRBJ2-1; d_call: NA; v_call: TRBV7-9; clone_size: NA
cdr3_nt: TGTGCCACCGACCAGGACAGGGGGCTCGGCGAGCAGTACTTC; cdr3_aa: CATDQDRGLGEQYF; j_call: TRBJ2-7; d_call: TRBD1; v_call: TRBV10-3; clone_size: NA
cdr3_nt: TGCAGTGCTAGATCCGGACTAGCGGGACTCTCCTACGAGCAGTACTTC; cdr3_aa: CSARSGLAGLSYEQYF; j_call: TRBJ2-7; d_call: TRBD2; v_call: TRBV20-1; clone_size: once
cdr3_nt: TGCAGTGCTAGGGGCAGGGGGCTGGGTCAGCCCCAGCATTTT; cdr3_aa: CSARGRGLGQPQHF; j_call: TRBJ1-5; d_call: TRBD1; v_call: TRBV20-1; clone_size: NA
cdr3_nt: TGTGCCAGCAGCGAGGGACTAGCGGCCACAGATACGCAGTATTTT; cdr3_aa: CASSEGLAATDTQYF; j_call: TRBJ2-3; d_call: TRBD2; v_call: TRBV28; clone_size: NA
cdr3_nt: TGTGCCAGCAGCTTACTCGGCTGGGGGGGGGCCTACAATGAGCAGTTCTTC; cdr3_aa: CASSLLGWGGAYNEQFF; j_call: TRBJ2-1; d_call: TRBD2; v_call: TRBV7-2; clone_size: NA
cdr3_nt: TGTGCCATCAGTGAGGGGGACTTCTCCTACGAGCAGTACTTC; cdr3_aa: CAISEGDFSYEQYF; j_call: TRBJ2-7; d_call: NA; v_call: TRBV10-3; clone_size: NA
cdr3_nt: TGCAGCGTTGCTATTGGGGTGAATGAGCAGTTCTTC; cdr3_aa: CSVAIGVNEQFF; j_call: TRBJ2-1; d_call: NA; v_call: TRBV29-1; clone_size: NA
cdr3_nt: TGTGCCAGCAGGCCGCTGACCAGGAGTAGCGGCTACACCTTC; cdr3_aa: CASRPLTRSSGYTF; j_call: TRBJ1-2; d_call: NA; v_call: TRBV21-1; clone_size: NA
cdr3_nt: TGTGCCAGCAGTCCCCGGACTAGTGCCAACTACGAGCAGTACTTC; cdr3_aa: CASSPRTSANYEQYF; j_call: TRBJ2-7; d_call: TRBD2; v_call: TRBV27; clone_size: once
cdr3_nt: TGTGCCAGCGGAGGACAGGGAAATGAGCAGTTCTTC; cdr3_aa: CASGGQGNEQFF; j_call: TRBJ2-1; d_call: TRBD1; v_call: TRBV25-1; clone_size: NA
cdr3_nt: TGTGCCAGCAGTCTAGACCACCGGGGCCGGAGGGGCTACACCTTC; cdr3_aa: CASSLDHRGRRGYTF; j_call: TRBJ1-2; d_call: NA; v_call: TRBV12-3/TRBV12-4; clone_size: NA
cdr3_nt: TGTGCCAGCAGTGGACTAGCGGGGGGCAATGAGCAGTTCTTC; cdr3_aa: CASSGLAGGNEQFF; j_call: TRBJ2-1; d_call: TRBD2; v_call: TRBV6-4; clone_size: few
cdr3_nt: TGTGCCAGCACCCCCTTCGGCTACACAGATACGCAGTATTTT; cdr3_aa: CASTPFGYTDTQYF; j_call: TRBJ2-3; d_call: NA; v_call: TRBV6-2/TRBV6-3; clone_size: NA
cdr3_nt: TGCGCCAGCAGAGAGCCTAGCCGCCAAGAGACCCAGTACTTC; cdr3_aa: CASREPSRQETQYF; j_call: TRBJ2-5; d_call: NA; v_call: TRBV5-1; clone_size: NA
cdr3_nt: TGTGCCAGCACCGAGGGGTTTGGGAACACTGAAGCTTTCTTT; cdr3_aa: CASTEGFGNTEAFF; j_call: TRBJ1-1; d_call: NA; v_call: TRBV12-3/TRBV12-4; clone_size: NA
cdr3_nt: TGTGCCAGCAGCATGCCCCAAACCGGATTCGAGCAGTTCTTC; cdr3_aa: CASSMPQTGFEQFF; j_call: TRBJ2-1; d_call: NA; v_call: TRBV13; clone_size: NA
cdr3_nt: TGTGCCACCAGCCGGGCGACAGGGCGAACCGGGGAGCTGTTTTTT; cdr3_aa: CATSRATGRTGELFF; j_call: TRBJ2-2; d_call: TRBD1; v_call: TRBV15; clone_size: once
cdr3_nt: TGCAGCGTTGAGGGACCGCCAGATACGCAGTATTTT; cdr3_aa: CSVEGPPDTQYF; j_call: TRBJ2-3; d_call: NA; v_call: TRBV29-1; clone_size: once
cdr3_nt: TGTGCCAGCGCCGGGGGAGAAGGCTATGGCTACACCTTC; cdr3_aa: CASAGGEGYGYTF; j_call: TRBJ1-2; d_call: NA; v_call: TRBV3-1; clone_size: NA
cdr3_nt: TGCGCCAGCAGCCAAGAGGGTTTGGGGACCCAGTACTTC; cdr3_aa: CASSQEGLGTQYF; j_call: TRBJ2-5; d_call: NA; v_call: TRBV4-1; clone_size: NA
cdr3_nt: TGTGCCAGCAGCCCCGGCCTATGGATGAACACTGAAGCTTTCTTT; cdr3_aa: CASSPGLWMNTEAFF; j_call: TRBJ1-1; d_call: NA; v_call: TRBV5-6; clone_size: NA
cdr3_nt: TGTGCCAGCGCCGGGACAACCATATACGAGCAGTACTTC; cdr3_aa: CASAGTTIYEQYF; j_call: TRBJ2-7; d_call: NA; v_call: TRBV28; clone_size: NA
cdr3_nt: TGTGCCAGCAGTTGGGTAGCGGGAGTGGGGACCGGGGAGCTGTTTTTT; cdr3_aa: CASSWVAGVGTGELFF; j_call: TRBJ2-2; d_call: TRBD2; v_call: TRBV27; clone_size: NA
cdr3_nt: TGCAGCGTTGAACCGGGACAGGGGTACGAGCAGTACTTC; cdr3_aa: CSVEPGQGYEQYF; j_call: TRBJ2-7; d_call: TRBD1; v_call: TRBV29-1; clone_size: few
cdr3_nt: TGCAGTGCTATGGGACTACCGAATGAGCAGTTCTTC; cdr3_aa: CSAMGLPNEQFF; j_call: TRBJ2-1; d_call: TRBD2; v_call: TRBV20-1; clone_size: NA
cdr3_nt: TGTGCCAGCAGCCTAGGCGACTACTACGAGCAGTACTTC; cdr3_aa: CASSLGDYYEQYF; j_call: TRBJ2-7; d_call: NA; v_call: TRBV3-1; clone_size: NA
cdr3_nt: TGCGCCAGCAGTCACGGCCGGGAGAACTACGAGCAGTACTTC; cdr3_aa: CASSHGRENYEQYF; j_call: TRBJ2-7; d_call: NA; v_call: TRBV23-1; clone_size: NA
cdr3_nt: TGTGCCAGCTCACCGACAGGGGGTGGCTACACCTTC; cdr3_aa: CASSPTGGGYTF; j_call: TRBJ1-2; d_call: TRBD1; v_call: TRBV18; clone_size: NA
cdr3_nt: TGTGCCACCAGGCCGGGGGCTGAAGCTTTCTTT; cdr3_aa: CATRPGAEAFF; j_call: TRBJ1-1; d_call: NA; v_call: TRBV24-1; clone_size: once
cdr3_nt: TGTGCCAGCAGCCTTCCTAGCGGGAGGAGGAATGAGCAGTTCTTC; cdr3_aa: CASSLPSGRRNEQFF; j_call: TRBJ2-1; d_call: TRBD2; v_call: TRBV7-9; clone_size: NA
cdr3_nt: TGTGCCAGCAGCTTGCGGGCCGGGGCCCACGGGGAGCTGTTTTTT; cdr3_aa: CASSLRAGAHGELFF; j_call: TRBJ2-2; d_call: NA; v_call: TRBV11-2; clone_size: NA
cdr3_nt: TGCGCCAGCACCCCGGAACCCGGAGCTCCCTACAATGAGCAGTTCTTC; cdr3_aa: CASTPEPGAPYNEQFF; j_call: TRBJ2-1; d_call: NA; v_call: TRBV5-1; clone_size: NA
cdr3_nt: TGTGCCAGCAAGGCGGGGCGTAGTAACACTGAAGCTTTCTTT; cdr3_aa: CASKAGRSNTEAFF; j_call: TRBJ1-1; d_call: NA; v_call: TRBV2; clone_size: NA
cdr3_nt: TGCAGTGCTAGTGGGATACGTGAAGCTTTCTTT; cdr3_aa: CSASGIREAFF; j_call: TRBJ1-1; d_call: NA; v_call: TRBV20-1; clone_size: once
cdr3_nt: TGTGCCAGCAGCCAAAGCGGGGGGGCAGATACGCAGTATTTT; cdr3_aa: CASSQSGGADTQYF; j_call: TRBJ2-3; d_call: TRBD2; v_call: TRBV3-1; clone_size: NA
cdr3_nt: TGTGCCAGCAGCGTAGTTGATAGCGGACTTAATGAGCAGTTCTTC; cdr3_aa: CASSVVDSGLNEQFF; j_call: TRBJ2-1; d_call: NA; v_call: TRBV9; clone_size: NA
cdr3_nt: TGTGCCAGCACCAGCCAGGGGGACGTTTTACCCCAGCATTTT; cdr3_aa: CASTSQGDVLPQHF; j_call: TRBJ1-5; d_call: TRBD1; v_call: TRBV12-3/TRBV12-4; clone_size: NA
cdr3_nt: TGTGCCAGCTCACCTGGTGGACGAGAGACCCAGTACTTC; cdr3_aa: CASSPGGRETQYF; j_call: TRBJ2-5; d_call: NA; v_call: TRBV18; clone_size: NA
cdr3_nt: TGCGCCAGCAGCCAAGAGGCCCGGGCAGGGCTTCAGCCCCAGCATTTT; cdr3_aa: CASSQEARAGLQPQHF; j_call: TRBJ1-5; d_call: NA; v_call: TRBV4-1; clone_size: NA
cdr3_nt: TGTGCCAGCAGTCAGGGGTGGGACACTGAAGCTTTCTTT; cdr3_aa: CASSQGWDTEAFF; j_call: TRBJ1-1; d_call: NA; v_call: TRBV7-2; clone_size: NA
cdr3_nt: TGTGCCAGCAGTTTCCCCGGACAGGGGCAAGAGACCCAGTACTTC; cdr3_aa: CASSFPGQGQETQYF; j_call: TRBJ2-5; d_call: TRBD1; v_call: TRBV28; clone_size: NA
cdr3_nt: TGCAGCGTTGAGAATAGTAGCAGGGTATATGAGCAGTTCTTC; cdr3_aa: CSVENSSRVYEQFF; j_call: TRBJ2-1; d_call: NA; v_call: TRBV29-1; clone_size: NA
cdr3_nt: TGTGCCAGCAGCTCGTGGGACGAGCAGTACTTC; cdr3_aa: CASSSWDEQYF; j_call: TRBJ2-7; d_call: NA; v_call: TRBV7-4; clone_size: NA
cdr3_nt: TGCAGTGCTAGAGTTTGGCAGGACCCCGAAGCTTTCTTT; cdr3_aa: CSARVWQDPEAFF; j_call: TRBJ1-1; d_call: NA; v_call: TRBV20-1; clone_size: NA
cdr3_nt: TGCGCCAGCAGCCCGGACATCTACGAGCAGTACTTC; cdr3_aa: CASSPDIYEQYF; j_call: TRBJ2-7; d_call: NA; v_call: TRBV5-1; clone_size: NA
cdr3_nt: TGTGCCAGCAGTTTGCTCACCGGGGAGCTGTTTTTT; cdr3_aa: CASSLLTGELFF; j_call: TRBJ2-2; d_call: NA; v_call: TRBV12-3/TRBV12-4; clone_size: once
cdr3_nt: TGTGCCAGCAGTTCGACAGGGGGTGCCTACGAGCAGTACTTC; cdr3_aa: CASSSTGGAYEQYF; j_call: TRBJ2-7; d_call: TRBD1; v_call: TRBV27; clone_size: NA
cdr3_nt: TGTGCCAGCAGCCTAGGAGGAGAGTACAATGAGCAGTTCTTC; cdr3_aa: CASSLGGEYNEQFF; j_call: TRBJ2-1; d_call: NA; v_call: TRBV5-4; clone_size: NA
cdr3_nt: TGCAGCGTAGGGGGCTTCTATGGCTACACCTTC; cdr3_aa: CSVGGFYGYTF; j_call: TRBJ1-2; d_call: TRBD1; v_call: TRBV29-1; clone_size: NA
cdr3_nt: TGCAGCGTGAACAGGGACGGGGGTGGCTACACCTTC; cdr3_aa: CSVNRDGGGYTF; j_call: TRBJ1-2; d_call: NA; v_call: TRBV29-1; clone_size: NA
cdr3_nt: TGCAGTGCTCCGAAAAGCGGGAGAACCTACGAGCAGTACTTC; cdr3_aa: CSAPKSGRTYEQYF; j_call: TRBJ2-7; d_call: TRBD2; v_call: TRBV20-1; clone_size: NA
cdr3_nt: TGCAGCGTTGAAGGTAGTTTTGAGGTTGGGACACCTAACACTGAAGCTTTCTTT; cdr3_aa: CSVEGSFEVGTPNTEAFF; j_call: TRBJ1-1; d_call: NA; v_call: TRBV29-1; clone_size: NA
cdr3_nt: TGTGCCAGCAGCCCACAGGGGCTCGGCGAGCAGTACTTC; cdr3_aa: CASSPQGLGEQYF; j_call: TRBJ2-7; d_call: TRBD1; v_call: TRBV12-3/TRBV12-4; clone_size: NA
cdr3_nt: TGCAGTGGAGGACAGACGACCTACGAGCAGTACTTC; cdr3_aa: CSGGQTTYEQYF; j_call: TRBJ2-7; d_call: NA; v_call: TRBV20-1; clone_size: NA